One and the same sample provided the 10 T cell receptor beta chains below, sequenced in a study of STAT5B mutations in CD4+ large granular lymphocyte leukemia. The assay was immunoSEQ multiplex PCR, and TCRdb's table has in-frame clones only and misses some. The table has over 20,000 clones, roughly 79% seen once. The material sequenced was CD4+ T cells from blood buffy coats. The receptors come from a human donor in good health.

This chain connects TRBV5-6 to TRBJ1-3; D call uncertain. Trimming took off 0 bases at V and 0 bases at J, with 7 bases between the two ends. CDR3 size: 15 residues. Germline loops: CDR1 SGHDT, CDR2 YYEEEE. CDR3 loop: CASSLAANSGNTIYF. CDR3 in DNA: TGTGCCAGCAGCTTGGCGGCTAACTCTGGAAACACCATATATTTT. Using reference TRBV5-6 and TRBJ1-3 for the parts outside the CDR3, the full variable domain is DAGVTQSPTHLIKTRGQQVTLRCSPKSGHDTVSWYQQALGQGPQFIFQYYEEEERQRGNFPDRFSGHQFPNYSSELNVNALLLGDSALYLCASSLAANSGNTIYFGEGSWLTVV.

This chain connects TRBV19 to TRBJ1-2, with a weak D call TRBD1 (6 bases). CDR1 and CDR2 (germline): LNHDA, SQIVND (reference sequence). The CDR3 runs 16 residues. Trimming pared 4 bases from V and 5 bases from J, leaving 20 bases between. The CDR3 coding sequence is TGTGCCAGTAGTACGAGGAGGGAGGGGGAGAGGTATGGCTACACCTTC. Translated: CASSTRREGERYGYTF.

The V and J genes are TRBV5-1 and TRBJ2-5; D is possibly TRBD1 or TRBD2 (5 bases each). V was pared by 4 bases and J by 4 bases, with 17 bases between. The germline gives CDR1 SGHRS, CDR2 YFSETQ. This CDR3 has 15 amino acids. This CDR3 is CASSPGGGVSETQYF. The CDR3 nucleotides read TGCGCCAGCAGCCCCGGTGGGGGAGTTTCAGAGACCCAGTACTTC.

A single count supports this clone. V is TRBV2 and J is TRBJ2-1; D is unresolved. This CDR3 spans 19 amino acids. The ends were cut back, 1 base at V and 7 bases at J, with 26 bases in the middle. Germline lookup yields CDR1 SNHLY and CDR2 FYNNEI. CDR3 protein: CASSEGQVFYGAISNEQFF. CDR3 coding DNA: TGTGCCAGCAGTGAAGGGCAAGTGTTTTACGGAGCAATTTCTAATGAGCAGTTCTTC. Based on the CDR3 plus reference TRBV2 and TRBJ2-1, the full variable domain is EPEVTQTPSHQVTQMGQEVILRCVPISNHLYFYWYRQILGQKVEFLVSFYNNEISEKSEIFDDQFSVERPDGSNFTLKIRSTKLEDSAMYFCASSEGQVFYGAISNEQFFGPGTRLTVL.

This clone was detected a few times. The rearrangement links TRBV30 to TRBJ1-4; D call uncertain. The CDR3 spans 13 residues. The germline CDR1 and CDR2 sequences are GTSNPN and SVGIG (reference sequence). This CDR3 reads CALRRNRNEKLFF. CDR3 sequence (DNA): TGTGCACTTCGACGGAACCGCAATGAAAAACTGTTTTTT.

The CDR3 nucleotides read TGTGCCAGCAGTCCCGTGCAGGTTTCTAACTATGGCTACACCTTC. Translation: CASSPVQVSNYGYTF. The chain recombines TRBV28 with TRBJ1-2; no firm D call. The CDR3 loop spans 15 amino acids. Germline CDR1 and CDR2: MDHEN and SYDVKM. Deletions cut 5 bases from V and 0 bases from J, with 13 bases between.

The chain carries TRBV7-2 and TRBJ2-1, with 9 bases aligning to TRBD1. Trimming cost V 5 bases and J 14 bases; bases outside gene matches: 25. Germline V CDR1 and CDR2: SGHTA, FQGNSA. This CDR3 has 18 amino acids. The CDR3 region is CASSPQPAGQGHFPREFF. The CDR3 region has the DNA TGTGCCAGCAGCCCGCAACCCGCGGGACAGGGCCACTTCCCCAGAGAGTTCTTC.

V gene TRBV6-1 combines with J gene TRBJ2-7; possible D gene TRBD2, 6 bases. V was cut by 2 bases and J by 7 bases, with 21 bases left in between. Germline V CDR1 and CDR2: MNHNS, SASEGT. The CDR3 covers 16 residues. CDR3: CASSEKRRLGDGEQYV. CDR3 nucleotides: TGTGCCAGCAGTGAAAAAAGGAGACTAGGGGACGGAGAGCAGTACGTC.

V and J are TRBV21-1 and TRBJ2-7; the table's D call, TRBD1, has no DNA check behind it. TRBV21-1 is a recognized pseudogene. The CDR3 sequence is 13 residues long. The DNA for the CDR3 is TGTGCCAGCAGCCCAAGAACAGGGGGCGAGCAGTACGTC. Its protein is CASSPRTGGEQYV.

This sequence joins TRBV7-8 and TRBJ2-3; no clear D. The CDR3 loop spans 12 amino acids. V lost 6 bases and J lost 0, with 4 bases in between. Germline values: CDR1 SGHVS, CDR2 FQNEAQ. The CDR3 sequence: CASRTSTDTQYF. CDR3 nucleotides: TGTGCCAGCAGAACTAGCACAGATACGCAGTATTTT. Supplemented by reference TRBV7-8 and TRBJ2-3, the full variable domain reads GAGVSQSPRYKVAKRGQDVALRCDPISGHVSLFWYQQALGQGPEFLTYFQNEAQLDKSGLPSDRFFAERPEGSVSTLKIQRTQQEDSAVYLCASRTSTDTQYFGPGTRLTVL.